This paragraph covers one T cell receptor (beta chain) sequence. Then a second PCR, running about 6 to 12 cycles, was carried out with a sample-barcoded 5' primer and a J-beta primer mix. TCRdb itself ran the 5' RACE reads through MiXCR, one entry per CDR3 protein. Of 650,000 to 1,000,000 distinct CDR3 sequences listed, about 36% are singletons. The record originates from a study of blood T cells in healthy people across ages. Drawn from each donor were 8.5 to 10 milliliters of peripheral blood. This receptor was taken from a young man in good health. The sequenced sample was blood.

CDR3 sequence (DNA): TGTGCCAGCAGCTCGGACAGCCGGGCGACGGGAGCGCAGTTCTTC. It is translated as CASSSDSRATGAQFF. The rearrangement uses TRBV7-2 and TRBJ2-1; D may match TRBD1 or TRBD2 (6 bases each). This CDR3 is built from 15 residues. Germline V gene data show CDR1 as SGHTA and CDR2 as FQGNSA. Trimming left V 4 bases short and J 12 bases short, with 22 bases between.